A selection of T cell receptor beta chains follows, all from one sample in a study of blood T cell repertoires in COVID-19. Data came from immunoSEQ multiplex PCR; TCRdb stores just in-frame clones and leaves some out. The repertoire includes around 240,000 clones, roughly 85% of them detected once, and just under 1% sits in the top ten. The source material was peripheral blood. The receptor source for this set is a middle-aged man with acute or convalescent COVID-19. CDR3s include the opening cysteine and the closing phenylalanine or tryptophan. The D gene is left open where the match is weak. Clone size is given for some rows only: seen once, a few or many times, or a class if the clone is expanded.

v_call: TRBV11-3
j_call: TRBJ2-2
d_call: TRBD2
cdr3_length: 16
clone_size: .
cdr3_nt: TGTGCCAGCAGCCCCCCAGCGGGGACTAACACCGGGGAGCTGTTTTTT
cdr3_aa: CASSPPAGTNTGELFF

v_call: TRBV10-3
j_call: TRBJ2-3
d_call: TRBD2
cdr3_length: 14
clone_size: .
cdr3_nt: TGTGCCATCAAGACTAGCGGGGCCGGGAATACGCAGTATTTT
cdr3_aa: CAIKTSGAGNTQYF

v_call: TRBV28
j_call: TRBJ1-6
d_call: TRBD1
cdr3_length: 15
clone_size: .
cdr3_nt: TGTGCCTCCCAAACCGGGACAGTTTATAATTCACCCCTCCACTTT
cdr3_aa: CASQTGTVYNSPLHF

v_call: TRBV7-3
j_call: TRBJ1-2
d_call: .
cdr3_length: 16
clone_size: .
cdr3_nt: TGTGCCAGCAGTCCGCTGAGACAGGCTGGGGGAGAGGGCTACACCTTC
cdr3_aa: CASSPLRQAGGEGYTF

v_call: TRBV18
j_call: TRBJ1-2
d_call: TRBD1
cdr3_length: 14
clone_size: .
cdr3_nt: TGTGCCAGCTCACCTGGACAGGGAAACTATGGCTACACCTTC
cdr3_aa: CASSPGQGNYGYTF

v_call: TRBV27
j_call: TRBJ2-3
d_call: TRBD1
cdr3_length: 15
clone_size: .
cdr3_nt: TGTGCCAGCAGTCCCAGGGACAGGGGGACAGATACGCAGTATTTT
cdr3_aa: CASSPRDRGTDTQYF

v_call: TRBV12-3/TRBV12-4
j_call: TRBJ1-2
d_call: .
cdr3_length: 13
clone_size: .
cdr3_nt: TGTGCCAGCAGTGTCGGGACATTCTATGGCTACACCTTC
cdr3_aa: CASSVGTFYGYTF

v_call: TRBV3-1/TRBV3-2
j_call: TRBJ1-3
d_call: .
cdr3_length: 13
clone_size: .
cdr3_nt: TGTGCCAGCAGCCAAGTTATTGGAAACACCATATATTTT
cdr3_aa: CASSQVIGNTIYF

v_call: TRBV7-9
j_call: TRBJ2-1
d_call: .
cdr3_length: 15
clone_size: .
cdr3_nt: TGTGCCAGCAGCCCGCATCCGAGCTCCTACAATGAGCAGTTCTTC
cdr3_aa: CASSPHPSSYNEQFF

v_call: TRBV18
j_call: TRBJ2-5
d_call: .
cdr3_length: 12
clone_size: .
cdr3_nt: TGTGCCAGCTCAGGGAGTAGGGAGACCCAGTACTTC
cdr3_aa: CASSGSRETQYF

v_call: TRBV7-9
j_call: TRBJ1-4
d_call: TRBD1
cdr3_length: 14
clone_size: .
cdr3_nt: TGTGCCAGCAGCTTAGGACAGGGATCTGAAAAACTGTTTTTT
cdr3_aa: CASSLGQGSEKLFF

v_call: TRBV2
j_call: TRBJ1-1
d_call: TRBD1
cdr3_length: 14
clone_size: .
cdr3_nt: TGTGCCAGCAGTAGACAGGGTCGGGGCACTGAAGCTTTCTTT
cdr3_aa: CASSRQGRGTEAFF

v_call: TRBV7-6
j_call: TRBJ2-3
d_call: .
cdr3_length: 15
clone_size: .
cdr3_nt: TGTGCCAGCAGCCAGGGGGACTGGATCACAGATACGCAGTATTTT
cdr3_aa: CASSQGDWITDTQYF

v_call: TRBV6-5
j_call: TRBJ1-6
d_call: TRBD1
cdr3_length: 15
clone_size: few
cdr3_nt: TGTGCCAGCAGTCGGACAGGGGCCCAGAATTCACCCCTCCACTTT
cdr3_aa: CASSRTGAQNSPLHF

v_call: TRBV5-4
j_call: TRBJ2-3
d_call: TRBD1
cdr3_length: 15
clone_size: .
cdr3_nt: TGTGCCAGCAACTCGGGACAGTCTGGCACAGATACGCAGTATTTT
cdr3_aa: CASNSGQSGTDTQYF

v_call: TRBV7-7
j_call: TRBJ2-1
d_call: TRBD1
cdr3_length: 14
clone_size: .
cdr3_nt: TGTGCTAGCAGCTTAGGGACAGTGGGAAATGAGCAGTTCTTC
cdr3_aa: CASSLGTVGNEQFF

v_call: TRBV6-5
j_call: TRBJ2-2
d_call: .
cdr3_length: 13
clone_size: .
cdr3_nt: TGTGCCAGCCGAACAGGGCAAACCGGGGAGCTGTTTTTT
cdr3_aa: CASRTGQTGELFF

v_call: TRBV4-2
j_call: TRBJ1-1
d_call: .
cdr3_length: 13
clone_size: .
cdr3_nt: TGTGCCAGCAGCCAAGGGTTGGAGGGCTTGGCTTTCTTT
cdr3_aa: CASSQGLEGLAFF

v_call: TRBV29-1
j_call: TRBJ1-1
d_call: .
cdr3_length: 14
clone_size: .
cdr3_nt: TGCAGCGTTGATGCGCCGACAGTGCCCCGACGAGCTTTCTTT
cdr3_aa: CSVDAPTVPRRAFF

v_call: TRBV29-1
j_call: TRBJ2-5
d_call: .
cdr3_length: 14
clone_size: few
cdr3_nt: TGCAGCGTTGTTAGAGACCTCCGGGAGGAGACCCAGTACTTC
cdr3_aa: CSVVRDLREETQYF

v_call: TRBV7-2
j_call: TRBJ2-3
d_call: TRBD2
cdr3_length: 16
clone_size: .
cdr3_nt: TGTGCCAGCAGCTTAGAAGCGGGGGTTCCGAGAGATACGCAGTATTTT
cdr3_aa: CASSLEAGVPRDTQYF

v_call: TRBV9
j_call: TRBJ2-1
d_call: .
cdr3_length: 15
clone_size: .
cdr3_nt: TGTGCCAGCAGCAGAACAGGGAGCTCCTACAATGAGCAGTTCTTC
cdr3_aa: CASSRTGSSYNEQFF

v_call: TRBV30
j_call: TRBJ2-7
d_call: TRBD1
cdr3_length: 13
clone_size: .
cdr3_nt: TGTGCCTGGGCCCCGGGACAGGGCTCCGAGCAGTACTTC
cdr3_aa: CAWAPGQGSEQYF

v_call: TRBV5-4
j_call: TRBJ2-5
d_call: .
cdr3_length: 13
clone_size: .
cdr3_nt: TGTGCCAGCAGCCACGGCGGAAAAGAGACCCAGTACTTC
cdr3_aa: CASSHGGKETQYF

v_call: TRBV7-3
j_call: TRBJ1-1
d_call: .
cdr3_length: 15
clone_size: few
cdr3_nt: TGTGCCAGCAGCTTATTGGGCGGGCCGAACACTGAAGCTTTCTTT
cdr3_aa: CASSLLGGPNTEAFF

v_call: TRBV5-1
j_call: TRBJ1-3
d_call: TRBD1
cdr3_length: 19
clone_size: .
cdr3_nt: TGCGCCAGCAGCTTGGGGGACAGAGCAATGAGGTACTCTGGAAACACCATATATTTT
cdr3_aa: CASSLGDRAMRYSGNTIYF

v_call: TRBV10-3
j_call: TRBJ1-3
d_call: TRBD1
cdr3_length: 13
clone_size: once
cdr3_nt: TGTGCCACCTTAACAGGGGGTGGAAACACCATATATTTT
cdr3_aa: CATLTGGGNTIYF

v_call: TRBV29-1
j_call: TRBJ1-2
d_call: TRBD1
cdr3_length: 11
clone_size: .
cdr3_nt: TGCAGCGTCGGGACAGGGGGTGGCTACACCTTC
cdr3_aa: CSVGTGGGYTF

v_call: TRBV2
j_call: TRBJ2-7
d_call: .
cdr3_length: 14
clone_size: .
cdr3_nt: TGTGCCAGCAGGGACCAGGGAAAGACCTACGAGCAGTACTTC
cdr3_aa: CASRDQGKTYEQYF

v_call: TRBV2
j_call: TRBJ1-4
d_call: .
cdr3_length: 15
clone_size: .
cdr3_nt: TGTGCCAGCACCGGCTCAGGGACAACTAATGAAAAACTGTTTTTT
cdr3_aa: CASTGSGTTNEKLFF

v_call: TRBV4-1
j_call: TRBJ1-2
d_call: .
cdr3_length: 15
clone_size: .
cdr3_nt: TGCGCCAGCAGCCAAGCCCCGGGGTTCAACTATGGCTACACCTTC
cdr3_aa: CASSQAPGFNYGYTF

v_call: TRBV30
j_call: TRBJ1-2
d_call: TRBD1
cdr3_length: 15
clone_size: .
cdr3_nt: TGTGCCTGGAGACCAACCGGGACAGGGACCTCGAACTACACCTTC
cdr3_aa: CAWRPTGTGTSNYTF

v_call: TRBV13
j_call: TRBJ1-2
d_call: TRBD1
cdr3_length: 15
clone_size: .
cdr3_nt: TGTGCCAGCAGCCTGGGACAGGGGGCGGGAGATGGCTACACCTTC
cdr3_aa: CASSLGQGAGDGYTF

v_call: TRBV2
j_call: TRBJ1-3
d_call: .
cdr3_length: 15
clone_size: .
cdr3_nt: TGTGCCAGCAGCGTAGGACTTAGCTCTGGAAACACCATATATTTT
cdr3_aa: CASSVGLSSGNTIYF

v_call: TRBV29-1
j_call: TRBJ1-1
d_call: TRBD1
cdr3_length: 13
clone_size: .
cdr3_nt: TGCAGCGCCAACCGGGACAGGAACACTGAAGCTTTCTTT
cdr3_aa: CSANRDRNTEAFF

v_call: TRBV2
j_call: TRBJ2-5
d_call: TRBD2
cdr3_length: 15
clone_size: .
cdr3_nt: TGTGCCAGCACGCCGCGGACTAGCGGGGGGGGGACCCAGTACTTC
cdr3_aa: CASTPRTSGGGTQYF

v_call: TRBV5-6
j_call: TRBJ2-1
d_call: TRBD2
cdr3_length: 15
clone_size: .
cdr3_nt: TGTGCCAGCAGCTTTGGAGCGGGGGTGTACAATGAGCAGTTCTTC
cdr3_aa: CASSFGAGVYNEQFF